This paragraph covers one T cell receptor (beta chain) sequence. What it binds is not known. The sample originates from a study of T-cell memory formation after mild COVID-19. Findings of the study overall: In second-wave clones peaking day 37, SARS-CoV-2 specificity remained unconfirmed.

TCRdb re-derived calls from the 5' RACE reads in MiXCR, one entry per CDR3 protein. This table holds about 300,000 distinct CDR3 sequences, approximately 20% found once. The TCR sequence derives from a man aged 18 to 35 who had mild COVID-19 (a few samples of this study predate the infection). Cell type and time point are not known. Sequenced sample: PBMCs or a T cell subset sorted from them (not recorded which).

In nucleotides, the CDR3 is TGTGCCAGCAGCTTTTATGGGACAGGGAACAATCAGCCCCAGCATTTT. Its translation: CASSFYGTGNNQPQHF. The V call is TRBV7-2, the J call TRBJ1-5, with 9 bases identical to TRBD1. With V trimmed by 3 bases and J by 3 bases, 6 bases remained unmatched. The CDR3 is made up of 16 amino acids. Germline lookup yields CDR1 SGHTA and CDR2 FQGNSA. The full variable domain, rest sourced from reference TRBV7-2 and TRBJ1-5, is GAGVSQSPSNKVTEKGKDVELRCDPISGHTALYWYRQSLGQGLEFLIYFQGNSAPDKSGLPSDRFSAERTGGSVSTLTIQRTQQEDSAVYLCASSFYGTGNNQPQHFGDGTRLSIL.